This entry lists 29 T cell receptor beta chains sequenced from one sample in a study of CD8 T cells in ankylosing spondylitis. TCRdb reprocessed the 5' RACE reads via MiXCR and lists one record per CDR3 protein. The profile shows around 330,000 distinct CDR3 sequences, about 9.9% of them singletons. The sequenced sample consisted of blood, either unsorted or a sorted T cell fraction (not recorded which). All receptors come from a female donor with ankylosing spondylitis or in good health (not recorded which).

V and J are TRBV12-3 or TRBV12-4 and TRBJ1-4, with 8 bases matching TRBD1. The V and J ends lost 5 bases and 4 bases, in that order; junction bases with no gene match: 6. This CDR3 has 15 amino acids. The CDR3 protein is CASSAWTGSNEKLFF. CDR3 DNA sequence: TGTGCCAGCAGTGCATGGACAGGGAGTAATGAAAAACTGTTTTTT.

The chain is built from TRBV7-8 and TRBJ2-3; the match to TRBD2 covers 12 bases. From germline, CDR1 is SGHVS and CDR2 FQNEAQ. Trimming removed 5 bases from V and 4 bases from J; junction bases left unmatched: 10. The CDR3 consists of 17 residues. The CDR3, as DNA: TGTGCCAGCAGCCTCTGGACTAGCGGGAATTTCCCAGATACGCAGTATTTT. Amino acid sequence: CASSLWTSGNFPDTQYF.

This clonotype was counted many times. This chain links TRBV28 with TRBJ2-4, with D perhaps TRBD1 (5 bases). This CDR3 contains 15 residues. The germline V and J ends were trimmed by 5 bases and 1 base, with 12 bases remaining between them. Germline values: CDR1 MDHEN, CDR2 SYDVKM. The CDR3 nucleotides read TGTGCCAGCAGTATCACAAACAGGGCCAAAAACATTCAGTACTTC. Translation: CASSITNRAKNIQYF.

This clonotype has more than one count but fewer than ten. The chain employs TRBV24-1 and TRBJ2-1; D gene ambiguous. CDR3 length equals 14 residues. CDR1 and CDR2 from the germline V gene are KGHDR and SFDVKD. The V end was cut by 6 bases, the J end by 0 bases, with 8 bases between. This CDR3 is CATSLSSSYNEQFF. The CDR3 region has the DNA TGTGCCACCAGTCTCTCAAGCTCCTACAATGAGCAGTTCTTC.

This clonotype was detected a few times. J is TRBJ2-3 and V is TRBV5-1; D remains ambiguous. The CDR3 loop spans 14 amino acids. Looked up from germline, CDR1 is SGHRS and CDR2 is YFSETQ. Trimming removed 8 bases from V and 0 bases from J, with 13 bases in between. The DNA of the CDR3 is TGCGCCAGTAAGGGTGCGGTAAGCACAGATACGCAGTATTTT. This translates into CASKGAVSTDTQYF.

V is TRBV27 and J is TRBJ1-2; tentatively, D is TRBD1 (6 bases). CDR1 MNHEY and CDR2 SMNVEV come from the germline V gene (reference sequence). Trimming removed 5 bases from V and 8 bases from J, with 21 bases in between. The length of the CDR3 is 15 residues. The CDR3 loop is CASSLSAQGIRGYTF. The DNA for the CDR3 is TGTGCCAGCAGTCTAAGCGCCCAGGGGATAAGGGGCTACACCTTC.

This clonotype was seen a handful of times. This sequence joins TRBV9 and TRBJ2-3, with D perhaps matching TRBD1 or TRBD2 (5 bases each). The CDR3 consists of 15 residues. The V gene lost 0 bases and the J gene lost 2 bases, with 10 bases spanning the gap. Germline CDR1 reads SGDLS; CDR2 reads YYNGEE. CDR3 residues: CASSVAPGPTDTQYF. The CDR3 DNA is TGTGCCAGCAGCGTAGCCCCGGGACCCACAGATACGCAGTATTTT.

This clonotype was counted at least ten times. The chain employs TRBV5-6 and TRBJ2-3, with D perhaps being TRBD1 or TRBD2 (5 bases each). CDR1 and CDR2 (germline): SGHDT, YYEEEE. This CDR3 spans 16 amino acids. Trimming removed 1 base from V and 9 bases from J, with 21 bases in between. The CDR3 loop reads CASSLRGAARIETQYF. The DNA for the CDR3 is TGTGCCAGCAGCTTGCGAGGGGCTGCGAGAATAGAGACGCAGTATTTT.

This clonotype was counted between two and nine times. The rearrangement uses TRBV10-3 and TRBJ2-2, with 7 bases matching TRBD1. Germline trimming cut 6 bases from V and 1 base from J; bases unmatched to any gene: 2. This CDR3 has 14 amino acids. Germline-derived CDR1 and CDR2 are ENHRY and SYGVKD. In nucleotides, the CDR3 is TGTGCCATCAGGACAGGGCAGAACACCGGGGAGCTGTTTTTT. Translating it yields CAIRTGQNTGELFF.

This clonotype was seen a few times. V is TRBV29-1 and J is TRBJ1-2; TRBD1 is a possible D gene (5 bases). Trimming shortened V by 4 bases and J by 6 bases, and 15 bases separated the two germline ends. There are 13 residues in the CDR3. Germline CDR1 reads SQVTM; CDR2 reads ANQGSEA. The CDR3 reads CSVVGLRGDGYTF. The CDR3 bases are TGCAGCGTTGTGGGCCTTCGGGGGGATGGCTACACCTTC.

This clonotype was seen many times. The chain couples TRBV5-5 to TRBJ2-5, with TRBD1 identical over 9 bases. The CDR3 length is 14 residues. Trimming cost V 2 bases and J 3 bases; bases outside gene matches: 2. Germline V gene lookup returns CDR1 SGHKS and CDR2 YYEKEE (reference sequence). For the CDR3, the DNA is TGTGCCAGCAGCTTTGGGGACAGGGAAGAGACCCAGTACTTC. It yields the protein CASSFGDREETQYF.

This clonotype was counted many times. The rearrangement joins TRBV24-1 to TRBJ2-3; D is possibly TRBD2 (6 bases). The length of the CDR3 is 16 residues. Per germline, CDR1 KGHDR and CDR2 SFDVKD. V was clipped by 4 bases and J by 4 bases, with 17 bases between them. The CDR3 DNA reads TGTGCCACCAGTGACCGGGACTTCCCCGGTGCAGATACGCAGTATTTT. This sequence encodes CATSDRDFPGADTQYF.

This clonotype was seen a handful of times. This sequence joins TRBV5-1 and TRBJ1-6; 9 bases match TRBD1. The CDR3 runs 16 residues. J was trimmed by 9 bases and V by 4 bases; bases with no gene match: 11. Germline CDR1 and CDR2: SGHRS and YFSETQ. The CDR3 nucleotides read TGCGCCAGCAGCACCGACTCGGGACAGGGACTTTCACCCCTCCACTTT. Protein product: CASSTDSGQGLSPLHF.

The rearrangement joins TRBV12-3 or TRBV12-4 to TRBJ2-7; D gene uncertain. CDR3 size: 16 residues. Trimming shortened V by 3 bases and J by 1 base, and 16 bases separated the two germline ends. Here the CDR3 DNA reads TGTGCCAGCAGTTTTTGGCCGCAGGATCCTTCCTACGAGCAGTACTTC. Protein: CASSFWPQDPSYEQYF.

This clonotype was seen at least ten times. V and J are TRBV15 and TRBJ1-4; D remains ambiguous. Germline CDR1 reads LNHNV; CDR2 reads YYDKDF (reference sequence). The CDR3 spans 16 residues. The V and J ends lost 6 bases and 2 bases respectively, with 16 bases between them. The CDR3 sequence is CATSPTPGNTNEKLFF. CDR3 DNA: TGTGCCACCAGTCCCACCCCGGGAAACACTAATGAAAAACTGTTTTTT.

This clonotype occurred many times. The CDR3 region has the DNA TGCAGCGTCGAACTCCAACGCGGAATAGAGACCCAGTACTTC. This sequence encodes CSVELQRGIETQYF. This rearrangement joins TRBV29-1 to TRBJ2-5, with unresolved D. Germline-derived CDR1 and CDR2 are SQVTM and ANQGSEA. Trimming removed 6 bases from V and 4 bases from J, with 18 bases in between. CDR3 length: 14 residues. The variable domain in full, with the rest retrieved from reference TRBV29-1 and TRBJ2-5, is SAVISQKPSRDICQRGTSLTIQCQVDSQVTMMFWYRQQPGQSLTLIATANQGSEATYESGFVIDKFPISRPNLTFSTLTVSNMSPEDSSIYLCSVELQRGIETQYFGPGTRLLVL.

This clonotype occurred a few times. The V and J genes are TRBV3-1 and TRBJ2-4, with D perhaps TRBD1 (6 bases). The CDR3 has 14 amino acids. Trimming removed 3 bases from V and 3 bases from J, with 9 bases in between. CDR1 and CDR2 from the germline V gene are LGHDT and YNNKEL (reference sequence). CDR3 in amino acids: CASSHEGVKNIQYF. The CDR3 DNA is TGTGCCAGCAGCCACGAGGGGGTCAAAAACATTCAGTACTTC.

CDR3 region: CASSLFRTENTEAFF. The CDR3 DNA follows: TGTGCCAGCAGCCTGTTTAGGACGGAGAACACTGAAGCTTTCTTT. This chain links TRBV3-1 with TRBJ1-1; unclear D gene. The CDR3 contains 15 residues. Germline V gene lookup returns CDR1 LGHDT and CDR2 YNNKEL (reference sequence). Trimming took 4 bases from V and 1 from J, leaving 13 bases between them.

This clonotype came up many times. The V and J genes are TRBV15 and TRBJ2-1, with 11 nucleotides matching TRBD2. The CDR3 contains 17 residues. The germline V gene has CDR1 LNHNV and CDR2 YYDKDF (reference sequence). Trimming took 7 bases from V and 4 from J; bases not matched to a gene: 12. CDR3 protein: CATNSKFTSGSYNEQFF. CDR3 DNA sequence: TGTGCCACCAACTCCAAATTTACTAGCGGGAGTTACAATGAGCAGTTCTTC. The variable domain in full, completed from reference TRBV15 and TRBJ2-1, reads DAMVIQNPRYQVTQFGKPVTLSCSQTLNHNVMYWYQQKSSQAPKLLFHYYDKDFNNEADTPDNFQSRRPNTSFCFLDIRSPGLGDTAMYLCATNSKFTSGSYNEQFFGPGTRLTVL.

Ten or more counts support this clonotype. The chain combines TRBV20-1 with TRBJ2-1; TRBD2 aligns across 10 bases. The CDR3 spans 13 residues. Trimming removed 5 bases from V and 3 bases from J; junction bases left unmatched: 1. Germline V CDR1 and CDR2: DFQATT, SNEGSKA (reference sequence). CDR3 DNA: TGCAGTGCTTGGACTAGCGGCTACAATGAGCAGTTCTTC. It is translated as CSAWTSGYNEQFF.

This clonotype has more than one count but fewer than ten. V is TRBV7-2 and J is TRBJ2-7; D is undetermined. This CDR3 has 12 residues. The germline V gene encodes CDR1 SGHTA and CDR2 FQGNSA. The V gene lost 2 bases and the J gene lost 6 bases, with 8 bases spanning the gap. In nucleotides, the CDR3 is TGTGCCAGCAGCTTACTCTCCGTCGAGCAGTACTTC. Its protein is CASSLLSVEQYF.

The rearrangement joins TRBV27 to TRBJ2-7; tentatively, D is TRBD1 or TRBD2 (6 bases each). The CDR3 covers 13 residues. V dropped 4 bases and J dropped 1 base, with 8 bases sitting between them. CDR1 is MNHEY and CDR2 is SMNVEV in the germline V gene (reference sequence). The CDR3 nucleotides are TGTGCCAGCAGTTGGGGGGCTTCCTACGAGCAGTACTTC. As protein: CASSWGASYEQYF.

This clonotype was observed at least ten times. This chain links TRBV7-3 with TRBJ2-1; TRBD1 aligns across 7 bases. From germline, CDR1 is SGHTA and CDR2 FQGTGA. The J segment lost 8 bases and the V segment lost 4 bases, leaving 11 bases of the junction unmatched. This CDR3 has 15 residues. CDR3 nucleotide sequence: TGTGCCAGCAGCTCTACAGGGGCTATCGTCGATGAGCAGTTCTTC. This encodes CASSSTGAIVDEQFF. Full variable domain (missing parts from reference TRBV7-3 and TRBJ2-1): GAGVSQTPSNKVTEKGKYVELRCDPISGHTALYWYRQSLGQGPEFLIYFQGTGAADDSGLPNDRFFAVRPEGSVSTLKIQRTERGDSAVYLCASSSTGAIVDEQFFGPGTRLTVL.

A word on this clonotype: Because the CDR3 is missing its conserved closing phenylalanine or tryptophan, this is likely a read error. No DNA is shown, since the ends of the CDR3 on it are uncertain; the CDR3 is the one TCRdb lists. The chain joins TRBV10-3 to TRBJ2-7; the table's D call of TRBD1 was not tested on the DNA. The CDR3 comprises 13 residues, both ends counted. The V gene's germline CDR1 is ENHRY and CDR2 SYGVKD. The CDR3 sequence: CAISEGGWSVPSY.

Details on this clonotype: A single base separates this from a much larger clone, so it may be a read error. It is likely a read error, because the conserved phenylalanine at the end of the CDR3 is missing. DNA of the CDR3: TGCGCCAGCAGCTTGGCCCGCAGCGGGAGGGAGCAGTACTTA. Its protein product is CASSLARSGREQYL. The chain joins TRBV5-1 to TRBJ2-7, with TRBD2 matching 9 bases. Germline V gene sequence: CDR1 SGHRS, CDR2 YFSETQ. CDR3 length: 14 residues. V gave up 0 bases and J gave up 7 bases; unmatched junction bases: 5.

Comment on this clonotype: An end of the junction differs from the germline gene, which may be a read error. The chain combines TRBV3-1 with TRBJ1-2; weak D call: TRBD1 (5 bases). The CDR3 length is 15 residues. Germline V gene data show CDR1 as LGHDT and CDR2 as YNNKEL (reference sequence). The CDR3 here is CASSPRQRSNYGDTF. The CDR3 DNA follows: TGTGCCAGCAGCCCTCGACAGCGGTCTAACTATGGCGACACCTTC.

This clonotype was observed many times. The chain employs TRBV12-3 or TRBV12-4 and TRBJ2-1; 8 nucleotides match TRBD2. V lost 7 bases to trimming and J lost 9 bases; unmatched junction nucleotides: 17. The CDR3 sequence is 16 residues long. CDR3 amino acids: CASTETSGRIRAEQFF. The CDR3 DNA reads TGTGCCAGCACCGAGACCAGCGGGAGAATTAGAGCTGAGCAGTTCTTC.

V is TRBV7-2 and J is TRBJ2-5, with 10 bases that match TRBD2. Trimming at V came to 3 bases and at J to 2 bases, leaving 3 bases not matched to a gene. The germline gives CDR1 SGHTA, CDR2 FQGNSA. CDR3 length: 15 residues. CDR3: CASSLSSGGQETQYF. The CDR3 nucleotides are TGTGCCAGCAGCTTGAGTAGCGGGGGGCAAGAGACCCAGTACTTC.

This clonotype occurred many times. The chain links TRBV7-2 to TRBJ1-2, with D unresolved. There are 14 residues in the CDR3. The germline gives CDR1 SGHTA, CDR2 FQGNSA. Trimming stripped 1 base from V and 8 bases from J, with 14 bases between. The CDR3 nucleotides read TGTGCCAGCAGCTTAGGATCCCCGGGATTGGGCTACACCTTC. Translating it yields CASSLGSPGLGYTF.